The entry below gives a single T cell receptor (beta chain) sequence along with its context. This sample is drawn from a study of cytomegalovirus exposure and HLA in healthy donors. This PCR relied on a set of 60 Vbeta primers and 13 Jbeta primers. The data were produced by immunoSEQ multiplex PCR, yet TCRdb's version contains in-frame clones alone and is incomplete. In the table there are some 190,000 clones, 85% to 90% of which are singletons. V dropped 6 bases and J dropped 0 bases, with 15 bases sitting between them. Germline CDR1 reads LNHDA; CDR2 reads SQIVND (reference sequence). The CDR3 totals 15 residues.

The sequence derives from a woman between 18 and 29 years old in good health and CMV-seronegative. The sample taken for sequencing was PBMCs. V and J are TRBV19 and TRBJ2-7; D is perhaps TRBD1 (6 bases). CDR3 DNA: TGTGCCAGTAGCTTGTACGGGGACATCTCCTACGAGCAGTACTTC. Translated: CASSLYGDISYEQYF.